The subject of this entry is one T cell receptor beta chain. This record comes from a study of technical replicates of blood from a handful of donors. The data were produced by immunoSEQ multiplex PCR, yet TCRdb's version contains in-frame clones alone and is incomplete. The sample holds some 71,000 clones, approximately 96% seen once. Per the germline V gene, CDR1 is SGHRS and CDR2 is YFSETQ. The J segment lost 7 bases and the V segment lost 0 bases, leaving 3 bases of the junction unmatched. The CDR3 sequence is 14 residues long. This TCR came from a human donor in good health. The sequencing sample was made of T cells isolated from PBMCs. The chain uses TRBV5-1 and TRBJ2-2, with 7 bases aligning to TRBD1. The CDR3 sequence is CASSLEGAYGELFF. The CDR3 DNA reads as TGCGCCAGCAGCTTGGAGGGGGCTTACGGGGAGCTGTTTTTT.